This paragraph covers one T cell receptor (beta chain) sequence. No antigen is known for it. This specimen belongs to a study of shared clonotypes between healthy human individuals. Study at large: CD8 memory received one plate per donor, CD8 naive two, CD4 memory three and CD4 naive three. The study, taken as a whole, reports: An expected dependence of interdonor clonotype sharing on sequencing depth was noted. Naive CD4 clonotypes were shared across a few donors at 5% to 6%.

The trim removed 3 bases at V and 4 bases at J, leaving 10 bases unmatched. Germline CDR1 reads MNHNS; CDR2 reads SASEGT. The CDR3 contains 16 residues. Across several immunoSEQ plates, the genomic DNA of each subset was split evenly. TCRdb's table, derived via immunoSEQ multiplex PCR, lists solely in-frame clones and lacks some. The sample includes under 600,000 clones, 95% to 97% of them seen just once. Specimen: naive CD4+ T cells sorted from blood. Subset defined: CD45RA+ positively selected. The clonotype originates from a woman younger than 45 in good health. The chain is built from TRBV6-1 and TRBJ1-1; 8 bases line up with TRBD1. Here the CDR3 reads CASSEQGALMGTEAFF. The DNA of the CDR3 is TGTGCCAGCAGTGAGCAGGGGGCCCTTATGGGCACTGAAGCTTTCTTT.